Listed here is a single TCR beta chain. The method was immunoSEQ multiplex PCR; TCRdb's version includes in-frame clones alone and lacks a portion of them. This repertoire shows roughly 150,000 clones, around four fifths found once; its top ten account for roughly 19%. This entry comes from a study of blood T cell repertoires in COVID-19. For the study at large: COVID-19 samples, acute and convalescent, were from the United States, Italy and Spain. In each case, the material was cDNA or gDNA derived from T cells, B-cell-depleted T cells, or PBMCs.

Trimming pared 3 bases from V and 5 bases from J, leaving 4 bases between. Germline CDR1 and CDR2: DFQATT and SNEGSKA (reference sequence). The CDR3 is 10 amino acids. The genes are TRBV20-1 and TRBJ1-1, with D hard to call. The sample taken for sequencing was peripheral blood. The receptor was isolated from a woman in her seventies who had recovered from COVID-19. CDR3 nucleotides: TGCAGTGCTAGGCGAACTGAAGCTTTCTTT. It yields the protein CSARRTEAFF.